The rows below give T cell receptor beta chains drawn from one sample of a study of blood T cell repertoires in COVID-19. Repertoires were generated with immunoSEQ multiplex PCR, while TCRdb's copy carries only in-frame clones and drops some. The sample consists of more than 300,000 clones, 80% to 90% of them appearing once. Sequencing input: peripheral blood. The receptors here all came from a man younger than 35 who had recovered from COVID-19. Each CDR3 is given with its conserved first and last residue. The D gene is left open where the match is weak. Size is stated for part of the rows, as once, few or many counts, or as a class when the clone is expanded.

NA NA TRBV25-1 CASSDLGAEAFF
NA TRBD2 TRBV19 CASSSGRVAGELFF
NA TRBD1 TRBV3-1/TRBV3-2 CASSPRTGGPNYGYTF
NA TRBD1 TRBV19 CASSRDGTGMAIQYF
NA NA TRBV19 CASSSRTSRVHNEQFF
NA TRBD1 TRBV30 CAWSGDRNNEQFF
NA TRBD2 TRBV19 CASSTRERDEQFF
NA NA TRBV25-1 CASGPGGYRSPLHF
NA TRBD1 TRBV29-1 CSVLTGTGATEAFF
NA TRBD2 TRBV6-5 CASTPPTSRNNEQFF
NA TRBD2 TRBV19 CASSSSGSTPYNEQFF
NA NA TRBV19 CASMDIGSAGNTIYF
NA TRBD2 TRBV5-4 CASSRGLAGDEQYF
NA NA TRBV7-2 CASSFLTVYTEAFF
NA NA TRBV6-5 CASSSTSYNSPLHF
once TRBD1 TRBV2 CASREPGQGGNDMF
NA NA TRBV7-9 CASSLGDTLQETQYF
NA NA TRBV10-3 CAISELNSPTGELFF
NA TRBD1 TRBV10-3 CAIRADREVFEQYF
NA TRBD1 TRBV6-2/TRBV6-3 CASSPGQRIEYGYTF
NA NA TRBV10-3 CAISELGGWGTDTQYF
NA NA TRBV7-2 CASSLKRQGPNSPLHF
NA TRBD1 TRBV12-5 CASGLGTGGLQPQHF
NA NA TRBV4-1 CASSQVPDYNEQFF
NA TRBD1 TRBV7-3 CASSSPGQGVCQPQHF
few NA TRBV12-3/TRBV12-4 CASSDSYEQYF
NA NA TRBV19 CASTSFGRNTEAFF
once TRBD1 TRBV5-6 CASSWVYLGDRESEAFF
NA NA TRBV7-3 CASSHTGNTEAFF
NA TRBD1 TRBV2 CASSEAATGPINQPQHF
once TRBD2 TRBV5-4 CASSPPGSGATGELFF